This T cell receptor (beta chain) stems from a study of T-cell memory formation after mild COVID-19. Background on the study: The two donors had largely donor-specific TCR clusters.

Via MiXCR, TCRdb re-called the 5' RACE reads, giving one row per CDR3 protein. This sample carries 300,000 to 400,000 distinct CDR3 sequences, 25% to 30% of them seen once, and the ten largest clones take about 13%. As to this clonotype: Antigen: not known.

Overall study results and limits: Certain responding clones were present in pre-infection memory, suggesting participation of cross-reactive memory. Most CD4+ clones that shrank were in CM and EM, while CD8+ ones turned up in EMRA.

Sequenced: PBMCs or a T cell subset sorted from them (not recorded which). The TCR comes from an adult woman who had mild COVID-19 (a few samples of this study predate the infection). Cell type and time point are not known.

The CDR3 DNA is TGTGCCAGCAGCTTACAGGCAGGGGGGTTCGATGAGCAGTTCTTC. This translates into CASSLQAGGFDEQFF. The chain employs TRBV11-2 and TRBJ2-1; D is perhaps TRBD1 (7 bases). V lost 2 bases to trimming and J lost 8 bases, with 16 bases between them. The CDR3 is 15 amino acids. Germline V gene data show CDR1 as SGHAT and CDR2 as FQNNGV.